One sample yielded the 32 T cell receptor beta chains listed below, sequenced in a study of PD-1 blockade in classical Hodgkin lymphoma. Profiled with immunoSEQ multiplex PCR; TCRdb holds only in-frame clones, not every one. The sample includes 7,000 or so clones, approximately 60% seen only once; the top ten take about a tenth. As for time point: cycle 4 day 1 (C4D1), after more than five weeks of nivolumab. All patients relapsed after autologous stem cell transplantation, and brentuximab vedotin exposure varied. The authors enriched CD8+ T cells from thawed PBMCs via magnetic negative selection. Sequenced here: CD8+ T cells from blood, sampled before the fourth cycle of nivolumab. These receptors were collected from a human donor with classical Hodgkin lymphoma.

The chain carries TRBV7-3 and TRBJ2-7; the D gene could be TRBD1 or TRBD2 (5 bases each). Trimming took off 6 bases at V and 3 bases at J, with 18 bases between the two ends. The CDR3 spans 15 residues. The germline CDR1 and CDR2 sequences are SGHTA and FQGTGA. The CDR3 bases are TGTGCCAGCAGTCGAGGGGTGGGAGAGGGCTACGAGCAGTACTTC. Amino acid sequence: CASSRGVGEGYEQYF.

This rearrangement joins TRBV7-6 to TRBJ2-2; 7 bases fit TRBD1. The CDR3 is 15 amino acids. After removal of 5 bases from V and 0 bases from J, the junction contained 3 bases not matched to a gene. Germline V gives CDR1 SGHVS, CDR2 FNYEAQ. This CDR3 reads CASSLGTANTGELFF. CDR3 nucleotide sequence: TGTGCCAGCAGCCTCGGGACAGCGAACACCGGGGAGCTGTTTTTT.

The chain is built from TRBV7-7 and TRBJ2-5; no reliable D call. Germline CDR1 SSHAT, CDR2 FNYEAQ (reference sequence). This CDR3 comprises 13 residues. The germline V and J ends were trimmed by 5 bases and 6 bases, with 13 bases remaining between them. The CDR3 region is CASSRMLGKTQYF. The DNA of the CDR3 is TGTGCCAGCAGCCGAATGTTGGGTAAGACCCAGTACTTC.

This sequence joins TRBV2 and TRBJ1-5, with D tentatively TRBD1 (6 bases). This CDR3 has 14 amino acids. The germline CDR1 and CDR2 sequences are SNHLY and FYNNEI. V was clipped by 8 bases and J by 4 bases, with 15 bases between them. CDR3 protein: CASREPGANQPQHF. The CDR3 nucleotides are TGTGCCAGCCGAGAGCCAGGGGCGAATCAGCCCCAGCATTTT.

This clone appeared a few times. V gene TRBV7-3 combines with J gene TRBJ2-7, with TRBD2 identical over 7 bases. From germline, CDR1 is SGHTA and CDR2 FQGTGA. CDR3 length: 15 amino acids. With V trimmed by 5 bases and J by 4 bases, 11 bases remained unmatched. The CDR3 loop is CASSLGKGEGYEQYF. Written as DNA, the CDR3 is TGTGCCAGCAGCCTTGGCAAAGGGGAGGGGTACGAGCAGTACTTC. The full variable domain, completed using reference TRBV7-3 and TRBJ2-7, is GAGVSQTPSNKVTEKGKYVELRCDPISGHTALYWYRQSLGQGPEFLIYFQGTGAADDSGLPNDRFFAVRPEGSVSTLKIQRTERGDSAVYLCASSLGKGEGYEQYFGPGTRLTVT.

The rearrangement links TRBV7-9 to TRBJ2-1, with D possibly TRBD1 on 5 matching bases. Germline V gene lookup returns CDR1 SEHNR and CDR2 FQNEAQ (reference sequence). V was cut by 2 bases and J by 1 base, with 9 bases left in between. The CDR3 is 15 amino acids. The CDR3 DNA reads TGTGCCAGCAGCTTACCTAGACAGTCCTACAATGAGCAGTTCTTC. Translated: CASSLPRQSYNEQFF. Using reference TRBV7-9 and TRBJ2-1 for the parts outside the CDR3, the full variable domain is DTGVSQNPRHKITKRGQNVTFRCDPISEHNRLYWYRQTLGQGPEFLTYFQNEAQLEKSRLLSDRFSAERPKGSFSTLEIQRTEQGDSAMYLCASSLPRQSYNEQFFGPGTRLTVL.

V gene TRBV29-1 combines with J gene TRBJ2-7, with D possibly being TRBD2 (6 bases). Per germline, CDR1 SQVTM and CDR2 ANQGSEA. Trimming left V 5 bases short and J 0 bases short, with 17 bases between. The CDR3 is made up of 15 amino acids. The CDR3 bases are TGCAGCGTTTGGTTGACGGGACTTAGCTCCTACGAGCAGTACTTC. Its protein product is CSVWLTGLSSYEQYF.

The rearrangement uses TRBV29-1 and TRBJ2-7, with 8 bases matching TRBD1. With 1 base clipped from V and 3 bases from J, the junction kept 5 bases outside the gene matches. CDR3 length equals 14 residues. Germline V gene data show CDR1 as SQVTM and CDR2 as ANQGSEA. The CDR3 nucleotides are TGCAGCGTTGAAGGAGCACAGGGGGACTACGAGCAGTACTTC. Translation: CSVEGAQGDYEQYF.

The rearrangement uses TRBV14 and TRBJ2-1, with a weak D call TRBD1 (6 bases). The germline V and J ends were trimmed by 4 bases and 9 bases, with 16 bases remaining between them. CDR1 and CDR2 (germline): SGHDN, FVKESK. The CDR3 contains 14 residues. The DNA of the CDR3 is TGTGCCAGCAGCCTACGGGACCTCAGGGGTGAGCAGTTCTTC. This codes for CASSLRDLRGEQFF.

The chain combines TRBV28 with TRBJ2-7; 9 bases agree with TRBD1. V was pared by 6 bases and J by 2 bases, with 5 bases of the junction left unmatched. The germline V gene has CDR1 MDHEN and CDR2 SYDVKM. This CDR3 is 14 amino acids long. The DNA of the CDR3 is TGTGCCAGCAGCGATTGGGACAGGGCCTACGAGCAGTACTTC. Its translation is CASSDWDRAYEQYF. Full variable domain (outside the CDR3, taken from reference TRBV28 and TRBJ2-7): DVKVTQSSRYLVKRTGEKVFLECVQDMDHENMFWYRQDPGLGLRLIYFSYDVKMKEKGDIPEGYSVSREKKERFSLILESASTNQTSMYLCASSDWDRAYEQYFGPGTRLTVT.

The chain employs TRBV7-6 and TRBJ2-1, with 12 bases aligning to TRBD2. The germline gives CDR1 SGHVS, CDR2 FNYEAQ. CDR3 length: 16 amino acids. J gave up 7 bases and V 0 bases, and 4 bases lay outside the gene matches. CDR3 in DNA: TGTGCCAGCAGCTTAGCTCTAGCGGGAGGGGGAAATGAGCAGTTCTTC. This translates into CASSLALAGGGNEQFF.

This chain links TRBV4-1 with TRBJ1-1; no firm D call. The CDR3 spans 16 residues. Per the germline V gene, CDR1 is MGHRA and CDR2 is YSYEKL. Between the trimmed V and J ends, which lost 1 base and 3 bases, there was a span of 15 bases. CDR3 in DNA: TGCGCCAGCAGCCAAGTCACCACAGCTTTGGACACTGAAGCTTTCTTT. It translates to CASSQVTTALDTEAFF.

The CDR3 here is CASSLRGTVRAFF. As DNA, the CDR3 is TGTGCCAGCAGTTTACGAGGGACAGTGAGAGCTTTCTTT. This chain joins TRBV28 and TRBJ1-1, with TRBD1 identical over 7 bases. The CDR3 is 13 residues long. Germline V gene data show CDR1 as MDHEN and CDR2 as SYDVKM. Germline trimming cut 2 bases from V and 10 bases from J; bases unmatched to any gene: 7. Drawing the rest from reference TRBV28 and TRBJ1-1, the complete variable domain is DVKVTQSSRYLVKRTGEKVFLECVQDMDHENMFWYRQDPGLGLRLIYFSYDVKMKEKGDIPEGYSVSREKKERFSLILESASTNQTSMYLCASSLRGTVRAFFGQGTRLTVV.

The chain links TRBV11-2 to TRBJ1-6, with no clear D. There are 13 residues in the CDR3. V lost 5 bases, J lost 4 bases, and 6 bases lay in between. Germline assignment: CDR1 SGHAT and CDR2 FQNNGV. CDR3 sequence: CASSPDYNSPLHF. The CDR3 DNA reads TGTGCCAGCAGCCCCGATTATAATTCACCCCTCCACTTT. Supplemented by reference TRBV11-2 and TRBJ1-6, the full variable domain reads EAGVAQSPRYKIIEKRQSVAFWCNPISGHATLYWYQQILGQGPKLLIQFQNNGVVDDSQLPKDRFSAERLKGVDSTLKIQPAKLEDSAVYLCASSPDYNSPLHFGNGTRLTVT.

This clone was recorded a few times. CDR3 in DNA: TGTGCCAGCAGTTTATGGACAGGGGTGGATTCACCCCTCCACTTT. Protein product: CASSLWTGVDSPLHF. V usage is TRBV27 and J usage is TRBJ1-6; 9 nucleotides agree with TRBD1. The J segment lost 8 bases and the V segment lost 1 base, leaving 3 bases of the junction unmatched. Per the germline V gene, CDR1 is MNHEY and CDR2 is SMNVEV (reference sequence). The CDR3 contains 15 residues.

The rearrangement uses TRBV4-1 and TRBJ2-7; unclear D gene. CDR1 and CDR2 from the germline V gene are MGHRA and YSYEKL. The CDR3 loop spans 13 amino acids. V lost 8 bases and J lost 3, with 14 bases in between. CDR3 loop: CASALIRDYEQYF. CDR3 in DNA: TGCGCCAGCGCTCTGATAAGGGACTACGAGCAGTACTTC.

The genes are TRBV7-9 and TRBJ1-6; 11 bases agree with TRBD1. This CDR3 is 16 amino acids long. Germline V gives CDR1 SEHNR, CDR2 FQNEAQ (reference sequence). Trimming at V came to 2 bases and at J to 12 bases, leaving 9 bases not matched to a gene. The CDR3 DNA reads as TGTGCCAGCAGCTTATCTATGGGACAGGGGGTTGTACCCCTCCACTTT. It codes for CASSLSMGQGVVPLHF.

The chain carries TRBV28 and TRBJ1-6; D is perhaps TRBD1 (5 bases). This CDR3 comprises 14 residues. Trimming pared 4 bases from V and 9 bases from J, leaving 13 bases between. Germline loops: CDR1 MDHEN, CDR2 SYDVKM. CDR3 sequence reads: CASSWTTILSPLHF. CDR3 nucleotide sequence: TGTGCCAGCAGTTGGACAACGATACTTTCACCCCTCCACTTT.

This sequence joins TRBV11-2 and TRBJ2-1, with D maybe TRBD1 (9 bases). Trimming cost V 5 bases and J 8 bases, with 22 bases left between them. The CDR3 loop spans 16 amino acids. Germline CDR1 is SGHAT and CDR2 is FQNNGV. The CDR3 loop is CASSLLSGTGNDEQFF. In DNA, the CDR3 is TGTGCCAGCAGCCTCCTTAGCGGGACAGGGAACGATGAGCAGTTCTTC.

This chain connects TRBV28 to TRBJ2-3; 11 bases fit TRBD2. CDR3 length: 17 residues. Germline CDR1 MDHEN, CDR2 SYDVKM. V lost 4 bases to trimming and J lost 6 bases; unmatched junction nucleotides: 12. CDR3 sequence: CASSWGLADTFLDTQYF. CDR3 coding DNA: TGTGCCAGCAGTTGGGGACTAGCGGATACATTCTTGGATACGCAGTATTTT.

The V and J genes are TRBV29-1 and TRBJ2-3, with 8 bases identical to TRBD1. The CDR3 sequence is 14 residues long. Germline lookup yields CDR1 SQVTM and CDR2 ANQGSEA. V gave up 6 bases and J gave up 0 bases; unmatched junction bases: 5. CDR3 amino acids: CSVDRGASTDTQYF. The CDR3 nucleotides read TGCAGCGTAGACAGGGGCGCTAGCACAGATACGCAGTATTTT.

The genes are TRBV7-9 and TRBJ2-7; TRBD1 aligns across 11 bases. The CDR3 has 14 amino acids. Germline V gives CDR1 SEHNR, CDR2 FQNEAQ (reference sequence). V lost 3 bases, J lost 7 bases, and 5 bases stayed unmatched. The CDR3 region is CASSFRTGGFEQYF. The CDR3 nucleotides are TGTGCCAGCAGCTTCAGGACAGGGGGCTTTGAGCAGTACTTC.

The V and J genes are TRBV18 and TRBJ2-5; D is uncertain. Germline CDR1 reads KGHSH; CDR2 reads LQKENI. Trimming shortened V by 3 bases and J by 0 bases, and 8 bases separated the two germline ends. The CDR3 spans 14 residues. CDR3 DNA sequence: TGTGCCAGCTCACCCGCCAGGTACCAAGAGACCCAGTACTTC. Translated: CASSPARYQETQYF.

The rearrangement uses TRBV11-2 and TRBJ2-7, with D tentatively TRBD1 (5 bases). The V gene's germline CDR1 is SGHAT and CDR2 FQNNGV. V gave up 2 bases and J gave up 2 bases, with 10 bases separating them. The CDR3 covers 14 residues. The CDR3, as DNA: TGTGCCAGCAGCTTAAACAGGCGAACCTACGAGCAGTACTTC. The encoded protein is CASSLNRRTYEQYF.

This rearrangement joins TRBV4-1 to TRBJ2-5; D unclear. The end of the DNA fits TRBJ2-7 better, so the J call may be wrong. Germline loops: CDR1 MGHRA, CDR2 YSYEKL. The CDR3 contains 13 residues. The CDR3 sequence: CASSLSESYEQYF. In DNA, the CDR3 is TGCGCCAGCAGCCTTTCGGAGTCCTACGAGCAGTACTTC.

This clone turned up a few times. The chain links TRBV11-2 to TRBJ2-1, with TRBD2 identical over 14 bases. The CDR3 has 16 amino acids. Germline assignment: CDR1 SGHAT and CDR2 FQNNGV. The J segment lost 7 bases and the V segment lost 5 bases, leaving 7 bases of the junction unmatched. CDR3 loop: CASSTRLAGGKNEQFF. In DNA form, the CDR3 reads TGTGCCAGCAGCACCAGACTAGCGGGAGGGAAGAATGAGCAGTTCTTC. The full variable domain, in which reference TRBV11-2 and TRBJ2-1 provide the parts outside the CDR3, is EAGVAQSPRYKIIEKRQSVAFWCNPISGHATLYWYQQILGQGPKLLIQFQNNGVVDDSQLPKDRFSAERLKGVDSTLKIQPAKLEDSAVYLCASSTRLAGGKNEQFFGPGTRLTVL.

The genes are TRBV29-1 and TRBJ1-2; a possible D gene is TRBD1 (6 bases). Germline CDR1 reads SQVTM; CDR2 reads ANQGSEA. The CDR3 covers 12 residues. V lost 7 bases, J lost 7 bases, and 16 bases lay in between. In DNA form, the CDR3 reads TGCAGCGCACAGGGAGGCGCTGCTGGCTACACCTTC. Protein product: CSAQGGAAGYTF.

The chain recombines TRBV14 with TRBJ2-3, with TRBD2 as a possible D gene (5 bases). The CDR3 has 15 residues. CDR1 is SGHDN, CDR2 FVKESK, per germline. V lost 1 base, J lost 0 bases, and 8 bases lay in between. The CDR3 bases are TGTGCCAGCAGCCAAGGGGCTAGCAGCACAGATACGCAGTATTTT. This sequence encodes CASSQGASSTDTQYF.

The chain combines TRBV5-1 with TRBJ1-2; TRBD1 matches 9 bases. Germline V CDR1 and CDR2: SGHRS, YFSETQ. CDR3 length equals 14 residues. V gave up 5 bases and J gave up 4 bases; unmatched junction bases: 6. CDR3 sequence: CASRRDRASYGYTF. The CDR3 DNA reads TGCGCCAGCAGAAGGGACAGGGCGTCCTATGGCTACACCTTC.

This chain uses TRBV19 with TRBJ2-7, with TRBD1 matching 7 bases. CDR1 and CDR2 from the germline V gene are LNHDA and SQIVND (reference sequence). The CDR3 has 14 amino acids. With V trimmed by 10 bases and J by 1 base, 10 bases remained unmatched. CDR3 DNA sequence: TGTGCCACGACTCCGGGACAGACTTCCTACGAGCAGTACTTC. Protein product: CATTPGQTSYEQYF.

The DNA for the CDR3 is TGTGCCAGCAGTTCAGGAACAGGGGGAGATACGCAGTATTTT. Its translation is CASSSGTGGDTQYF. The chain recombines TRBV5-4 with TRBJ2-3; TRBD1 aligns across 8 bases. The V and J ends lost 5 bases and 5 bases, in that order; junction bases with no gene match: 7. CDR1 is SGHNT and CDR2 is YYREEE in the germline V gene (reference sequence). The CDR3 is 14 amino acids. The variable domain in full, completed from reference TRBV5-4 and TRBJ2-3, reads ETGVTQSPTHLIKTRGQQVTLRCSSQSGHNTVSWYQQALGQGPQFIFQYYREEENGRGNFPPRFSGLQFPNYSSELNVNALELDDSALYLCASSSGTGGDTQYFGPGTRLTVL.

The gene calls are TRBV28 and TRBJ2-1, with 7 bases aligning to TRBD1. Germline V CDR1 and CDR2: MDHEN, SYDVKM. J was trimmed by 4 bases and V by 4 bases; bases with no gene match: 7. The CDR3 totals 15 residues. The CDR3 DNA reads TGTGCCAGCAGTTCACACCGGGACAGTTACAATGAGCAGTTCTTC. This translates into CASSSHRDSYNEQFF. The variable domain in full, with the rest retrieved from reference TRBV28 and TRBJ2-1, is DVKVTQSSRYLVKRTGEKVFLECVQDMDHENMFWYRQDPGLGLRLIYFSYDVKMKEKGDIPEGYSVSREKKERFSLILESASTNQTSMYLCASSSHRDSYNEQFFGPGTRLTVL.